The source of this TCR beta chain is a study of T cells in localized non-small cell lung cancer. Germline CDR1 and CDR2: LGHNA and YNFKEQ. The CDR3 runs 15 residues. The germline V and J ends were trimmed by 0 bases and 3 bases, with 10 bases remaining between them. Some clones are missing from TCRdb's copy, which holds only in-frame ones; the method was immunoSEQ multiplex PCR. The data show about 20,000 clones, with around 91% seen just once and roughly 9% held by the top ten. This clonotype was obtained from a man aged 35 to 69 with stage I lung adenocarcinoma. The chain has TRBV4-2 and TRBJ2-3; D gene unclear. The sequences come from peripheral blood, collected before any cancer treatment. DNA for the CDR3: TGTGCCAGCAGCCAAGATCGGGTGGGGACAGATACGCAGTATTTT. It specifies CASSQDRVGTDTQYF.